One sample yielded the 2 T cell receptor beta chains listed below, sequenced in a study of identical twins. TCRdb redid the calling of the 5' RACE reads with MiXCR, one entry per CDR3 protein. The sample comprises about 460,000 distinct CDR3 sequences, approximately 15% of which are singletons, and about 0.54% rests with the top ten. Another study also made use of these data, one on yellow fever vaccine responses in identical twins.

Sequencing was carried out using CD4+ T cells sorted from blood. The receptors originated from a woman younger than 35 in good health.

This clonotype was seen a handful of times. This chain joins TRBV9 and TRBJ1-6; 9 positions agree with TRBD1. The germline V gene encodes CDR1 SGDLS and CDR2 YYNGEE. After removal of 2 bases from V and 9 bases from J, the junction contained 3 bases not matched to a gene. The CDR3 totals 14 residues. CDR3 DNA: TGTGCCAGCAGCGTTAAGACAGGGGGTTCACCCCTCCACTTT. It is translated as CASSVKTGGSPLHF. Variable domain in full (rest from reference TRBV9 and TRBJ1-6): DSGVTQTPKHLITATGQRVTLRCSPRSGDLSVYWYQQSLDQGLQFLIQYYNGEERAKGNILERFSAQQFPDLHSELNLSSLELGDSALYFCASSVKTGGSPLHFGNGTRLTVT.

The rearrangement links TRBV20-1 to TRBJ2-5; 7 bases map to TRBD2. Germline values: CDR1 DFQATT, CDR2 SNEGSKA (reference sequence). The V gene end was trimmed by 6 bases and the J gene end by 4 bases; junction bases not matched to a gene: 5. The CDR3 sequence is 12 residues long. CDR3: CSALPGGETQYF. The CDR3 nucleotides read TGCAGTGCCCTCCCGGGAGGAGAGACCCAGTACTTC.